This TCR beta chain was sequenced in a study of CD8+CD57+ T cells in acquired aplastic anemia. This CDR3 has 15 residues. The germline gives CDR1 DFQATT, CDR2 SNEGSKA (reference sequence). V trimming: 6 bases; J trimming: 3 bases; junction bases outside the gene matches: 9. The template used for profiling TCR beta VDJ and CDR3 was genomic DNA. TCRdb fed the reads into MiXCR, producing one record per CDR3 protein. The data show under 350,000 distinct CDR3 sequences, 45% to 65% seen once. This clonotype appeared many times. Patients selected for sequencing had displayed CD8+CD57+ cell expansion by flow cytometry.

The genes are TRBV20-1 and TRBJ1-2; TRBD1 matches at 11 bases. The TCR originated in a human donor with aplastic anemia. The specimen was sorted CD4+, CD8+, or CD8+CD57+ T cells (not recorded which) from PBMCs. The CDR3 DNA reads TGCAGTGCCTCCCGGACAGGGGGCTGGGACTATGGCTACACCTTC. It translates to CSASRTGGWDYGYTF.